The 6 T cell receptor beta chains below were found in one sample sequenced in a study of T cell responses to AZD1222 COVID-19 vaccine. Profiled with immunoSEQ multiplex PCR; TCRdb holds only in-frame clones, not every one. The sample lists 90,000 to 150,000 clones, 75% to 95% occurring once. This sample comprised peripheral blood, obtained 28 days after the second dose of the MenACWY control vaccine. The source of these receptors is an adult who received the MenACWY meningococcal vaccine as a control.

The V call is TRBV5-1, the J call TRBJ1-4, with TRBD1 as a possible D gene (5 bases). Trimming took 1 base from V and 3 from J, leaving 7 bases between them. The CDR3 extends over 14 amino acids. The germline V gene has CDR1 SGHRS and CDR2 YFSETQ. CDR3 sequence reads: CASSLRGANEKLFF. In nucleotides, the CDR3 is TGCGCCAGCAGCTTGCGAGGGGCTAATGAAAAACTGTTTTTT.

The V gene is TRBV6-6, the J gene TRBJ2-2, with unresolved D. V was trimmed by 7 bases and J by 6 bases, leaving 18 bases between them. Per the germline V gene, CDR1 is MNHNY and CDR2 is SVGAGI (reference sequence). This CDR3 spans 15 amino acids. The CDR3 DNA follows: TGTGCCAGCAACCCCCGACCGGGCCCCGCCGGGGAGCTGTTTTTT. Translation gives CASNPRPGPAGELFF.

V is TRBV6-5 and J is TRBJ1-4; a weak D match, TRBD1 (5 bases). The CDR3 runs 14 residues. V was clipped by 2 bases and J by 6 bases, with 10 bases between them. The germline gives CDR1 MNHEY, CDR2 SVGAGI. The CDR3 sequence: CASSYVGTDEKLFF. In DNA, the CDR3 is TGTGCCAGCAGTTACGTGGGGACGGATGAAAAACTGTTTTTT.

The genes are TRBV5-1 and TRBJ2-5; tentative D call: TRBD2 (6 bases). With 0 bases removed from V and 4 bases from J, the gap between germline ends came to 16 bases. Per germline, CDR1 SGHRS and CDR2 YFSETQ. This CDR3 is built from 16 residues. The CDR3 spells CASSLAGGDQGETQYF. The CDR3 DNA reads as TGCGCCAGCAGCTTGGCTGGAGGGGACCAAGGAGAGACCCAGTACTTC.

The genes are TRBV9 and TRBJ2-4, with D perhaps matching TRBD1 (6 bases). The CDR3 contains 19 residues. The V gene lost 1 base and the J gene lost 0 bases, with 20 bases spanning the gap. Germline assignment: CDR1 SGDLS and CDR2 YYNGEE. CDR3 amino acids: CASSVSGSTGWLAKNIQYF. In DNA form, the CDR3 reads TGTGCCAGCAGCGTATCGGGCAGCACAGGGTGGTTAGCCAAAAACATTCAGTACTTC.

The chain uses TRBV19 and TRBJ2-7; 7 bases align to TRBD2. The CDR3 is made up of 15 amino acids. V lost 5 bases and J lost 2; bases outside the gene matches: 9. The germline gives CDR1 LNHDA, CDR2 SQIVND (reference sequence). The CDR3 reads CASSSGASGTYEQYF. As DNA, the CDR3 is TGTGCCAGTAGTTCTGGGGCTAGCGGTACCTACGAGCAGTACTTC.